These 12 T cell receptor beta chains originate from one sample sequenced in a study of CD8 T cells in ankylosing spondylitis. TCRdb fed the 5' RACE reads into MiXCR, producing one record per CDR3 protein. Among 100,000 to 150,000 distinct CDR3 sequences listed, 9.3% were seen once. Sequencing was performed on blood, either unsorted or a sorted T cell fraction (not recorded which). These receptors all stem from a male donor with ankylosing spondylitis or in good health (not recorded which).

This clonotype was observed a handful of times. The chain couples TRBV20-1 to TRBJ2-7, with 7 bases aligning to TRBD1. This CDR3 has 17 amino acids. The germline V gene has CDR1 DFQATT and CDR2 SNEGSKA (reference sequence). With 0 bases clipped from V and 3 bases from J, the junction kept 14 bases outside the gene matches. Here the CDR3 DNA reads TGCAGTGCTAGAGATCTAAATCCGGGACAGAGATTCTACGAGCAGTACTTC. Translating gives CSARDLNPGQRFYEQYF.

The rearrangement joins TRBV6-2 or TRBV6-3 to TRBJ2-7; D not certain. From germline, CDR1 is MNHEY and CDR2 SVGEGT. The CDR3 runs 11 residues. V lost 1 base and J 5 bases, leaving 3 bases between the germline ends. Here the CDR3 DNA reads TGTGCCAGCAGTTACTTACACGAGCAGTACTTC. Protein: CASSYLHEQYF.

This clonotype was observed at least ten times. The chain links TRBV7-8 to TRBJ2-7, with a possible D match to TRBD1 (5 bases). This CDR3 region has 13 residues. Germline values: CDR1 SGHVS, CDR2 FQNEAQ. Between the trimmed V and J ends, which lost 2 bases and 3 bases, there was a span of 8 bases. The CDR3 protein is CASSLQGNYEQYF. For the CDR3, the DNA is TGTGCCAGCAGCTTACAGGGAAACTACGAGCAGTACTTC.

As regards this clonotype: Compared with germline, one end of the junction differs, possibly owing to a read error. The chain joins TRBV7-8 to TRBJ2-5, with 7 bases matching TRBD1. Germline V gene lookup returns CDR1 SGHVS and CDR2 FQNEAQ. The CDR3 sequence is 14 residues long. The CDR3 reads CASSLRDSQETQYF. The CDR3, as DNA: TGTGCCAGCAGCTTACGGGACAGCCAAGAGACCCAGTACTTT.

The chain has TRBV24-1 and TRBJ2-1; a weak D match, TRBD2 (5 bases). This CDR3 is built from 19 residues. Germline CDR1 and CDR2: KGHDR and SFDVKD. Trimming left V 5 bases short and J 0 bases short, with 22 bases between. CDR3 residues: CATSGAIGSGRGSYNEQFF. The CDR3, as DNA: TGTGCCACCAGTGGGGCCATCGGCAGCGGAAGAGGCTCCTACAATGAGCAGTTCTTC.

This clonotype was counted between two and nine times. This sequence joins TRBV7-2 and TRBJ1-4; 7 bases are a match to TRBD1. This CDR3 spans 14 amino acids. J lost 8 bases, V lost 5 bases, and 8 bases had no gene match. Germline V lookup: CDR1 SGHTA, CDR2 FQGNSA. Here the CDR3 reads CASSVQGLREKLFF. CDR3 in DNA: TGTGCCAGCAGCGTACAGGGGTTAAGGGAAAAACTGTTTTTT.

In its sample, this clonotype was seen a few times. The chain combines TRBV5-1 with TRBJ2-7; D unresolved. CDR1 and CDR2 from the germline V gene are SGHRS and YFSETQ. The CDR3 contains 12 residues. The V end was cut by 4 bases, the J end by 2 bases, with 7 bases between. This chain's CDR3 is CASSPGAYEQYF. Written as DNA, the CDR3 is TGCGCCAGCAGCCCCGGAGCCTACGAGCAGTACTTC.

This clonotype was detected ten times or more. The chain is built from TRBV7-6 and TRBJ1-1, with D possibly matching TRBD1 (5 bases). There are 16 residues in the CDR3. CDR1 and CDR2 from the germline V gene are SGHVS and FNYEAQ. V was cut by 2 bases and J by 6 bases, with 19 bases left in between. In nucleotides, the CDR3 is TGTGCCAGCAGCTTACGCCCCCCTACAGGAATGGCTGAAGCTTTCTTT. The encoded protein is CASSLRPPTGMAEAFF.

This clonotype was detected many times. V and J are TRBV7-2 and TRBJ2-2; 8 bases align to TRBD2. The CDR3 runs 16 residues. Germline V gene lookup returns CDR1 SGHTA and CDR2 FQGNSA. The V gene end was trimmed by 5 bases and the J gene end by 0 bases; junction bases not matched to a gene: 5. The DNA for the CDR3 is TGTGCCAGCAGCCCGCGGACTAGCCCGAACACCGGGGAGCTGTTTTTT. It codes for CASSPRTSPNTGELFF.

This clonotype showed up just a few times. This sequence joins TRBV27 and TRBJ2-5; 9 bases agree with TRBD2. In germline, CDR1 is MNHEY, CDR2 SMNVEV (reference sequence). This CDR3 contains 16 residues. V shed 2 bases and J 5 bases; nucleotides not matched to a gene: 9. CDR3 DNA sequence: TGTGCCAGCAGTTTAAAACTAGCGGGCGCGTCGGAGACCCAGTACTTC. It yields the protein CASSLKLAGASETQYF.

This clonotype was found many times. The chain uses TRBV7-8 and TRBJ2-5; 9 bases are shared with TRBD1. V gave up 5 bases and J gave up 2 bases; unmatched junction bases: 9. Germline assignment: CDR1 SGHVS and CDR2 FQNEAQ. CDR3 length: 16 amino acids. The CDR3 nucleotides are TGTGCCAGCAGCCCCCGGGACAGGGTCGGTCAAGAGACCCAGTACTTC. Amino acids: CASSPRDRVGQETQYF. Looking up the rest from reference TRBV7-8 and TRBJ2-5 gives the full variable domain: GAGVSQSPRYKVAKRGQDVALRCDPISGHVSLFWYQQALGQGPEFLTYFQNEAQLDKSGLPSDRFFAERPEGSVSTLKIQRTQQEDSAVYLCASSPRDRVGQETQYFGPGTRLLVL.

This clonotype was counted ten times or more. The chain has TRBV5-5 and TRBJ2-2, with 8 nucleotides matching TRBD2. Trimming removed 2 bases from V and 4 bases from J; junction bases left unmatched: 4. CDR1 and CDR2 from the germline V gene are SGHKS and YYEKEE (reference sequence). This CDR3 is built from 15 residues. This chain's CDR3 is CASSFEAGATGELFF. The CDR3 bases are TGTGCCAGCAGCTTCGAAGCGGGGGCCACCGGGGAGCTGTTTTTT.